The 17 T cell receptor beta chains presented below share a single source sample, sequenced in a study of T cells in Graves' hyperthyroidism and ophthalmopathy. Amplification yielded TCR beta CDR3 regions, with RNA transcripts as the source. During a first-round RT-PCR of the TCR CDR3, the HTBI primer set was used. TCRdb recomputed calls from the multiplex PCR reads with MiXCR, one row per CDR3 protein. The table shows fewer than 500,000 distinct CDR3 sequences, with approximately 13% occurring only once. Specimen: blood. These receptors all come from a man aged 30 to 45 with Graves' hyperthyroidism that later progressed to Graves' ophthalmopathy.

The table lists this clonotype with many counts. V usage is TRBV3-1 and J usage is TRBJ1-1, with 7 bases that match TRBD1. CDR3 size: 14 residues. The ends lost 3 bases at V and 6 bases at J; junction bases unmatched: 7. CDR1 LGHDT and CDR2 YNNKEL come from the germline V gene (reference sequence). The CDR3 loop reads CASSQTGPLSEAFF. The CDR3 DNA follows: TGTGCCAGCAGCCAGACAGGGCCACTCTCTGAAGCTTTCTTT.

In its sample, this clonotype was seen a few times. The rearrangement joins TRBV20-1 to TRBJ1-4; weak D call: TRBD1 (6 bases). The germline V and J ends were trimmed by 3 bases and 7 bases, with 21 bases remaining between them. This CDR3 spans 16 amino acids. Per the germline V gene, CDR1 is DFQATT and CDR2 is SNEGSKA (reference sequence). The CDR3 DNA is TGCAGTGCTAGGTCCAGGGGAAAGGGGTATAGTGAAAAACTGTTTTTT. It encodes CSARSRGKGYSEKLFF.

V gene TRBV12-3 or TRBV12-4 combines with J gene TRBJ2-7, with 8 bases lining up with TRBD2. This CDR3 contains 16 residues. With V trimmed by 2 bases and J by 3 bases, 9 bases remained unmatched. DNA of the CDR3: TGTGCCAGCAGTTTAATCGGCGGGGGGTTTATCTACGAGCAGTACTTC. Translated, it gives CASSLIGGGFIYEQYF.

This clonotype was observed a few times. Written as DNA, the CDR3 is TGTGCCACCTTTAGCGGGGGGGCCTACGAGCAGTACTTC. It yields the protein CATFSGGAYEQYF. The V and J genes are TRBV28 and TRBJ2-7; TRBD2 aligns across 11 bases. Trimming at V came to 10 bases and at J to 2 bases, leaving 4 bases not matched to a gene. Per the germline V gene, CDR1 is MDHEN and CDR2 is SYDVKM. The CDR3 runs 13 residues.

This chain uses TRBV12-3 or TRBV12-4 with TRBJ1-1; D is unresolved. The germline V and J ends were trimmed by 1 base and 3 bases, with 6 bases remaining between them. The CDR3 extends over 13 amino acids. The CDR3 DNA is TGTGCCAGCAGTTTAGACAGTTACACTGAAGCTTTCTTT. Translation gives CASSLDSYTEAFF.

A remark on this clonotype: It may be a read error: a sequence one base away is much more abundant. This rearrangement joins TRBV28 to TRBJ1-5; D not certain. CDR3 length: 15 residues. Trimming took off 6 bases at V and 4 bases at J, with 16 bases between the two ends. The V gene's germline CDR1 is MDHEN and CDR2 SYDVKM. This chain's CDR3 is CASSRLGNRNQPQHF. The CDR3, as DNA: TGTGCCAGCAGCCGGCTCGGTAATAGAAATCAGCCCCAGCATTTT.

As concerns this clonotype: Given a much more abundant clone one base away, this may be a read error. CDR3 protein: CASSLEPYNEQFF. The DNA for the CDR3 is TGTGCCAGCAGCTTAGAGCCGTACAATGAGCAGTTCTTC. This chain uses TRBV11-2 with TRBJ2-1; unclear D gene. The germline gives CDR1 SGHAT, CDR2 FQNNGV. The CDR3 runs to 13 residues. V was cut by 0 bases and J by 4 bases, with 4 bases left in between.

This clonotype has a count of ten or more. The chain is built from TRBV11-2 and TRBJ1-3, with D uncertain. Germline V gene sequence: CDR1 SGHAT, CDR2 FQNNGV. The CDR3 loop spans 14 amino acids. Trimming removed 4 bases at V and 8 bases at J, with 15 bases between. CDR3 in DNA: TGTGCCAGCAGCTCCCCTGTGCTTGGTGACACCATATATTTT. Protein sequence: CASSSPVLGDTIYF.

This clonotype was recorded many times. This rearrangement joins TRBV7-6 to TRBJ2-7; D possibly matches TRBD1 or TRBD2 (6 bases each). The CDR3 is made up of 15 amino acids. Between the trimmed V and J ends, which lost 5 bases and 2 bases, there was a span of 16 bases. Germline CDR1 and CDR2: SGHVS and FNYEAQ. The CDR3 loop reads CASSLEGGHTYEQYF. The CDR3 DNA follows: TGTGCCAGCAGCCTAGAGGGGGGACACACCTACGAGCAGTACTTC.

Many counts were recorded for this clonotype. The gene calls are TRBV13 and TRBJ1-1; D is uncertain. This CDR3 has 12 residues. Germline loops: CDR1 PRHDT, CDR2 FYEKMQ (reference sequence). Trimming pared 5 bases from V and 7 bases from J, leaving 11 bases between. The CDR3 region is CASSAPEVEAFF. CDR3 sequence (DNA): TGTGCCAGCAGCGCACCGGAGGTTGAAGCTTTCTTT.

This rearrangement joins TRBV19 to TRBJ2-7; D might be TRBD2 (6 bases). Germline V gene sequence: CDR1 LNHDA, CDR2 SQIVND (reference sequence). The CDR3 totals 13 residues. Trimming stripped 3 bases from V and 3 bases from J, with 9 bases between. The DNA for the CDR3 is TGTGCCAGTAGTATGGGGACTGTCTACGAGCAGTACTTC. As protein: CASSMGTVYEQYF.

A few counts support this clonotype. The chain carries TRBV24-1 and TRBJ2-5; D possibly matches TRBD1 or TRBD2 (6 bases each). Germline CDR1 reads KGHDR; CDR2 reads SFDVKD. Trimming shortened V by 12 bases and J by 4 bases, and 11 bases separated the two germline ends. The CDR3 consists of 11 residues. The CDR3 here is CASGAGETQYF. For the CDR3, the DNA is TGTGCCTCGGGGGCGGGAGAGACCCAGTACTTC.

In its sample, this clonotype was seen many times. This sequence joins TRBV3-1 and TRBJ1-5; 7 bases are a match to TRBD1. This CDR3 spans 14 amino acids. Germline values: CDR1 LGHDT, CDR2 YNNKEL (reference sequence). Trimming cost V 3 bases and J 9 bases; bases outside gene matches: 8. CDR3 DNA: TGTGCCAGCAGCCACCTAGGGACAGCCGGGCCCCAGCATTTT. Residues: CASSHLGTAGPQHF.

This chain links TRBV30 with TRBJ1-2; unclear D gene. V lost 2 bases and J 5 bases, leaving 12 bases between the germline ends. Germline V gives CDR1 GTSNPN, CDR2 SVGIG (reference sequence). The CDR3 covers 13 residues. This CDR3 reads CAWSPGTQYGYTF. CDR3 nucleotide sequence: TGTGCCTGGAGTCCGGGCACCCAGTATGGCTACACCTTC.

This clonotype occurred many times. The CDR3 DNA follows: TGTGCCAGCAGGATTACAGATGGCTACACCTTC. It is translated as CASRITDGYTF. The chain links TRBV28 to TRBJ1-2; no reliable D call. This CDR3 comprises 11 residues. CDR1 is MDHEN, CDR2 SYDVKM, per germline. With 6 bases removed from V and 6 bases from J, the gap between germline ends came to 8 bases.

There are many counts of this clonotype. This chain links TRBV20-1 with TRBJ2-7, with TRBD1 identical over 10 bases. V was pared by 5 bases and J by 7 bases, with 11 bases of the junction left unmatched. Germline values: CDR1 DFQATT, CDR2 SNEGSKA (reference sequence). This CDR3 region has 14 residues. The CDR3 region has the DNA TGCAGTGCTGTTCCGGGACAGGGGCTGGGGGAGCAGTACTTC. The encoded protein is CSAVPGQGLGEQYF.

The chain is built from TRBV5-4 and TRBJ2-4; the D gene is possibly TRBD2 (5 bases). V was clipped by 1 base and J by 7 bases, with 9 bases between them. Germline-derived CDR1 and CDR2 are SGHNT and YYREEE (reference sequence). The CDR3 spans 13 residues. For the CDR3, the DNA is TGTGCCAGCAGCTTGTTGGGCGGGAACATTCAGTACTTC. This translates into CASSLLGGNIQYF.